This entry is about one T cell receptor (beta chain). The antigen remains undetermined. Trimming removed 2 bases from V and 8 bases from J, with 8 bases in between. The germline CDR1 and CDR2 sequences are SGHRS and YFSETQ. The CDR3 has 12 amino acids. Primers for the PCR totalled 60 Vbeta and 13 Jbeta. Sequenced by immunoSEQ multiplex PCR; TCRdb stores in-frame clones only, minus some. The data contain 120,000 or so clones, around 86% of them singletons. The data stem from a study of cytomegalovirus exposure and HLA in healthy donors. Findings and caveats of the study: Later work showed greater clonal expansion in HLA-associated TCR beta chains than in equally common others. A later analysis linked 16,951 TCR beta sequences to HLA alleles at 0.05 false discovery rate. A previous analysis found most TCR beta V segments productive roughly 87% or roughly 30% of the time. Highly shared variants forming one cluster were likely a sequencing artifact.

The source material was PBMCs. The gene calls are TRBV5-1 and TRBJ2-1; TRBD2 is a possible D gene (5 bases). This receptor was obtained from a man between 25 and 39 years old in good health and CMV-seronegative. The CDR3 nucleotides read TGCGCCAGCAGCTTCGGACTGGATGAGCAGTTCTTC. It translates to CASSFGLDEQFF.